This entry lists 18 T cell receptor beta chains sequenced from one sample in a study of OX40 agonist ivuxolimab in advanced cancers. Profiling relied on immunoSEQ multiplex PCR, and the TCRdb table lists in-frame clones only, not all of them. The table lists about 91,000 clones, around 90% of them singletons, with approximately 0.49% in the top ten. The specimen was CD4+ or CD8+ T cells sorted from blood, collected in a trial of the OX40 agonist ivuxolimab. The receptors originated from an adult with an advanced solid tumor such as melanoma, head and neck, liver or kidney cancer.

This clone was seen once. This chain uses TRBV6-6 with TRBJ2-6; possibly TRBD2 for D (5 bases). V lost 7 bases and J 3 bases, leaving 7 bases between the germline ends. Germline CDR1 and CDR2: MNHNY and SVGAGI (reference sequence). The CDR3 spans 13 residues. CDR3 protein: CASKAGGANVLTF. CDR3 sequence (DNA): TGTGCCAGCAAGGCGGGTGGGGCCAACGTCCTGACTTTC.

The gene calls are TRBV5-1 and TRBJ1-1, with TRBD1 matching 9 bases. Germline V gene data show CDR1 as SGHRS and CDR2 as YFSETQ. There are 14 residues in the CDR3. V shed 3 bases and J 5 bases; nucleotides not matched to a gene: 5. CDR3: CASSSGTGRTEAFF. The CDR3 coding sequence is TGCGCCAGCAGCTCTGGGACAGGGCGGACTGAAGCTTTCTTT.

The gene calls are TRBV29-1 and TRBJ1-2; 7 bases agree with TRBD1. With V trimmed by 7 bases and J by 7 bases, 18 bases remained unmatched. The CDR3 consists of 15 residues. Germline CDR1 and CDR2: SQVTM and ANQGSEA. This chain's CDR3 is CSGYSGTETWSGYTF. DNA of the CDR3: TGCAGCGGGTACTCCGGGACAGAGACATGGTCTGGCTACACCTTC.

The chain combines TRBV7-9 with TRBJ1-5; TRBD1 aligns across 7 bases. V lost 4 bases, J lost 5 bases, and 5 bases stayed unmatched. Germline loops: CDR1 SEHNR, CDR2 FQNEAQ (reference sequence). CDR3 size: 14 residues. Here the CDR3 DNA reads TGTGCCAGCAGCTCCCGACAGGGTGATCAGCCCCAGCATTTT. This codes for CASSSRQGDQPQHF.

The chain employs TRBV7-9 and TRBJ2-5, with 7 positions matching TRBD2. The CDR3 spans 15 residues. The V gene end was trimmed by 8 bases and the J gene end by 4 bases; junction bases not matched to a gene: 13. Germline-derived CDR1 and CDR2 are SEHNR and FQNEAQ (reference sequence). The CDR3 coding sequence is TGTGCCAGCGTAAATTATGCGGGGGTTGTAGAGACCCAGTACTTC. It is translated as CASVNYAGVVETQYF.

In regard to this clone: Because the CDR3 is missing its conserved closing phenylalanine or tryptophan, this is likely a read error. The chain recombines TRBV5-1 with TRBJ1-6; D is unresolved. Trimming shortened V by 3 bases and J by 5 bases, and 6 bases separated the two germline ends. Germline CDR1 SGHRS, CDR2 YFSETQ. The CDR3 extends over 13 amino acids. This chain's CDR3 is CASSWGNNSPLHL. The CDR3 coding sequence is TGCGCCAGCAGCTGGGGAAATAATTCACCCCTCCACCTT.

The genes are TRBV18 and TRBJ2-3, with TRBD1 as a possible D gene (5 bases). Germline V gene data show CDR1 as KGHSH and CDR2 as LQKENI. V was trimmed by 2 bases and J by 4 bases, leaving 10 bases between them. This CDR3 has 14 amino acids. CDR3 nucleotide sequence: TGTGCCAGCTCACCAAGTTCCAGGGCAGATACGCAGTATTTT. Translating gives CASSPSSRADTQYF.

About this clone: The same CDR3 is also encoded by other DNA sequences in this sample. The V and J genes are TRBV29-1 and TRBJ1-4; no reliable D call. The CDR3 has 11 residues. The germline V gene encodes CDR1 SQVTM and CDR2 ANQGSEA. The V end was cut by 4 bases, the J end by 5 bases, with 5 bases between. The CDR3 DNA sequence: TGCAGCGTTGTCGAGAATGAAAAACTGTTTTTT. Amino acids: CSVVENEKLFF.

The chain combines TRBV15 with TRBJ2-1; TRBD1 agrees at 7 bases. Germline trimming cut 2 bases from V and 5 bases from J; bases unmatched to any gene: 12. Germline CDR1 and CDR2: LNHNV and YYDKDF (reference sequence). The CDR3 loop spans 17 amino acids. The chain's CDR3 is CATSRSRDSPKDNEQFF. For the CDR3, the DNA is TGTGCCACCAGCAGATCCCGGGACAGCCCAAAGGACAATGAGCAGTTCTTC.

V is TRBV5-1 and J is TRBJ2-7, with TRBD1 matching 7 bases. V lost 4 bases and J lost 3; bases outside the gene matches: 10. This CDR3 contains 15 residues. CDR1 is SGHRS, CDR2 YFSETQ, per germline. The CDR3 DNA reads TGCGCCAGCAGCCTAGGACAGGCCACCGTCTACGAGCAGTACTTC. This codes for CASSLGQATVYEQYF.

This chain connects TRBV5-1 to TRBJ2-1; D possibly corresponds to TRBD1 (6 bases). Deletions cut 0 bases from V and 6 bases from J, with 22 bases between. The CDR3 totals 18 residues. Germline V gives CDR1 SGHRS, CDR2 YFSETQ. CDR3 region: CASSLEPLTSGGGNEQFF. As DNA, the CDR3 is TGCGCCAGCAGCTTGGAGCCCCTAACTAGTGGGGGCGGCAATGAGCAGTTCTTC.

The chain joins TRBV28 to TRBJ1-1, with 9 nucleotides matching TRBD1. This CDR3 region has 16 residues. V shed 2 bases and J 1 base; nucleotides not matched to a gene: 5. Germline V gene sequence: CDR1 MDHEN, CDR2 SYDVKM. The CDR3 DNA is TGTGCCAGCAGTTTACCGGGACAGGGCCAGAACACTGAAGCTTTCTTT. Its translation: CASSLPGQGQNTEAFF.

The CDR3 nucleotides are TGTGCCAGCTCACTCGGCCGGCGGGCAAATCAGCCCCAGCATTTT. Translating it yields CASSLGRRANQPQHF. The gene calls are TRBV18 and TRBJ1-5; D call uncertain. The CDR3 covers 15 residues. The V and J ends lost 4 bases and 4 bases respectively, with 14 bases between them. Germline-derived CDR1 and CDR2 are KGHSH and LQKENI.

This sequence joins TRBV2 and TRBJ2-7, with 7 bases lining up with TRBD1. This CDR3 has 13 residues. Trimming removed 7 bases from V and 3 bases from J; junction bases left unmatched: 6. Germline CDR1 reads SNHLY; CDR2 reads FYNNEI. The CDR3 coding sequence is TGTGCCAGCAACGAGGGACAGAACTACGAGCAGTACTTC. Translating it yields CASNEGQNYEQYF.

The V call is TRBV18, the J call TRBJ1-4; possible D gene TRBD1, 5 bases. The germline V and J ends were trimmed by 0 bases and 0 bases, with 14 bases remaining between them. This CDR3 is built from 18 residues. Germline V gene lookup returns CDR1 KGHSH and CDR2 LQKENI. In nucleotides, the CDR3 is TGTGCCAGCTCACCACCGATAAGGGGTTTCGCAACTAATGAAAAACTGTTTTTT. Translation: CASSPPIRGFATNEKLFF.

This chain uses TRBV6-6 with TRBJ2-5, with D unresolved. The germline V gene encodes CDR1 MNHNY and CDR2 SVGAGI (reference sequence). Between the trimmed V and J ends, which lost 2 bases and 1 base, there was a span of 2 bases. CDR3 length: 12 residues. CDR3 nucleotide sequence: TGTGCCAGCAGTTACAGCCAAGAGACCCAGTACTTC. This gives the protein CASSYSQETQYF.

CDR3 region: CASSLGGLVETQYF. DNA of the CDR3: TGTGCCAGCAGTTTGGGTGGACTAGTAGAGACCCAGTACTTC. This rearrangement joins TRBV27 to TRBJ2-5, with 7 bases matching TRBD2. Germline CDR1 reads MNHEY; CDR2 reads SMNVEV (reference sequence). Unmatched junction bases numbered 5, after V lost 3 bases and J lost 4 bases. The CDR3 sequence is 14 residues long.

The J gene is TRBJ1-1, the V gene TRBV7-9, with D possibly matching TRBD1 (5 bases). The ends were cut back, 1 base at V and 4 bases at J, with 13 bases in the middle. Germline V gene lookup returns CDR1 SEHNR and CDR2 FQNEAQ (reference sequence). The CDR3 length is 15 residues. The CDR3 nucleotides read TGTGCCAGCAGCTTAGATTGGGGGGAGGGCACTGAAGCTTTCTTT. Protein sequence: CASSLDWGEGTEAFF.